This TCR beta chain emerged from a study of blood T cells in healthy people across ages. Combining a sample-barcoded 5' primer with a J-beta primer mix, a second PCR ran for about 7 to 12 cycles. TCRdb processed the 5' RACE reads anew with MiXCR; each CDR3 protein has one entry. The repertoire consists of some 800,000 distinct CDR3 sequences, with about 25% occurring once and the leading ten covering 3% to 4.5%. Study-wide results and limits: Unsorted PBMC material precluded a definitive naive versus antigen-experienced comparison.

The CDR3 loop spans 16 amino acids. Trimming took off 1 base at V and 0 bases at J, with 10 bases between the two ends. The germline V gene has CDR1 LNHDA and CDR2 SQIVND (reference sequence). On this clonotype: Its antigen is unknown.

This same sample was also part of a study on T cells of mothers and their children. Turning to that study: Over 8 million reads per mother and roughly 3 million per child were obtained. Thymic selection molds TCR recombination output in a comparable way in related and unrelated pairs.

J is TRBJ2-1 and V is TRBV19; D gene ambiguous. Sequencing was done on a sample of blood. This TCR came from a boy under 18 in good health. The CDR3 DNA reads TGTGCCAGTAGTATAGTTCCACCTTTCTCCTACAATGAGCAGTTCTTC. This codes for CASSIVPPFSYNEQFF.